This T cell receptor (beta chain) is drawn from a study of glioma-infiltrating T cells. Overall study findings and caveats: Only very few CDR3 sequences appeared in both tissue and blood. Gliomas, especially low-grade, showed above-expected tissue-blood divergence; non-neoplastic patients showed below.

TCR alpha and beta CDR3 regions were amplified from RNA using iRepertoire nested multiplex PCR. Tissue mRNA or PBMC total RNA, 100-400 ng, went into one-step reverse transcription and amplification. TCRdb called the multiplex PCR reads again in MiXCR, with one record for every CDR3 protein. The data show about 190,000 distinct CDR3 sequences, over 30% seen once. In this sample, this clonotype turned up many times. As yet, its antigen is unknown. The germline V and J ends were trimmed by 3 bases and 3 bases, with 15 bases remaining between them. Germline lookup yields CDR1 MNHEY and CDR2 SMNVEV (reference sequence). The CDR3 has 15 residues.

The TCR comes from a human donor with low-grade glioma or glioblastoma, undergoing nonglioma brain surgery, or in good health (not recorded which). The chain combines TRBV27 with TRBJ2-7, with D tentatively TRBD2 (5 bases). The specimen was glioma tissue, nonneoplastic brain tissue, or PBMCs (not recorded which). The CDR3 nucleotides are TGTGCCAGCAGTTTTTCCCGGGGAACACACTACGAGCAGTACTTC. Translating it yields CASSFSRGTHYEQYF.